This TCR beta chain was obtained from a study of quantifying T cell responses using KT2 cells. In the study overall: RNA was reverse transcribed with TCR alpha and beta constant-region primers.

With respect to this clonotype: Its target is not known.

Study-wide findings and caveats: Very high KT2 spike-in numbers caused saturation in KT2 sequence detection.

With V trimmed by 4 bases and J by 7 bases, 4 bases remained unmatched. Germline assignment: CDR1 DFQATT and CDR2 SNEGSKA (reference sequence). The CDR3 sequence is 13 residues long. An oligo carrying a UMI was ligated to the cDNA 3' end. An equimolar mix of RC1.1 and RC1.2 primed the beta chain across TRBC1 and TRBC2. TCRdb reprocessed the UMI-ligation and nested PCR reads via MiXCR and lists one record per CDR3 protein. The sample has around 56,000 distinct CDR3 sequences, about 12% seen once; the top ten hold roughly 10%. The V gene is TRBV20-1, the J gene TRBJ1-2, with 12 nucleotides matching TRBD1. Sequencing was performed on PBMCs spiked with cells of the T cell clone KT2. The receptor comes from a human donor. The CDR3 DNA is TGCAGTGCTACGGGACAGGGGGCGGCTGGCTACACCTTC. The encoded protein is CSATGQGAAGYTF.